Listed below are T cell receptor beta chains from one sample, sequenced in a study of response to subunit inactivated influenza vaccine. Using its own MiXCR run on the RT-PCR reads, TCRdb lists one record per CDR3 protein. The table shows 600,000 to 700,000 distinct CDR3 sequences, with around 13% occurring only once. The sequences come from PBMCs from blood, collected less than 15 days before vaccination. Receptors were obtained from a man aged 50-60 years who received an inactivated influenza vaccine. The CDR3 runs from the conserved cysteine through the conserved F or W. A D gene is named only where the DNA matches it firmly. Clone size is stated in some rows and not others, as once, few, many or a class when expanded.

v_call: TRBV6-5
d_call: .
clone_size: .
j_call: TRBJ2-3
cdr3_aa: CASSYSGTPATDTQYF
cdr3_nt: TGTGCCAGCAGTTACTCGGGGACCCCCGCCACAGATACGCAGTATTTT

v_call: TRBV20-1
d_call: .
clone_size: few
j_call: TRBJ2-1
cdr3_aa: CSAPRDSNNEQFF
cdr3_nt: TGCAGTGCTCCCCGGGACTCCAACAATGAGCAGTTCTTC

v_call: TRBV5-1
d_call: .
clone_size: .
j_call: TRBJ1-2
cdr3_aa: CASSLGRLDTRNYGYTF
cdr3_nt: TGCGCCAGCAGCCTGGGCCGTTTGGACACACGTAACTATGGCTACACCTTC

v_call: TRBV20-1
d_call: TRBD2
clone_size: .
j_call: TRBJ2-3
cdr3_aa: CSVVPSGRESTDTQYF
cdr3_nt: TGCAGTGTCGTACCTAGCGGGAGAGAAAGCACAGATACGCAGTATTTT

v_call: TRBV7-2
d_call: .
clone_size: few
j_call: TRBJ2-3
cdr3_aa: CASSKTGARGADTQYF
cdr3_nt: TGTGCCAGCAGCAAAACAGGGGCCAGGGGGGCAGATACGCAGTATTTT

v_call: TRBV7-8
d_call: .
clone_size: few
j_call: TRBJ2-1
cdr3_aa: CASSPRLYNEQFF
cdr3_nt: TGTGCCAGCAGTCCCCGCCTATACAATGAGCAGTTCTTC

v_call: TRBV6-1
d_call: TRBD2
clone_size: few
j_call: TRBJ2-7
cdr3_aa: CASSGTSGSPYLTYEQYF
cdr3_nt: TGTGCCAGCAGTGGGACTAGCGGGAGCCCATACCTGACCTACGAGCAGTACTTC

v_call: TRBV15
d_call: .
clone_size: few
j_call: TRBJ2-2
cdr3_aa: CATARDDTGELFF
cdr3_nt: TGTGCCACCGCCAGGGATGACACCGGGGAGCTGTTTTTT

v_call: TRBV4-1
d_call: .
clone_size: .
j_call: TRBJ2-7
cdr3_aa: CASSQVLSRTYEQYF
cdr3_nt: TGCGCCAGCAGCCAAGTACTGAGCAGGACCTACGAGCAGTACTTC

v_call: TRBV29-1
d_call: .
clone_size: .
j_call: TRBJ1-1
cdr3_aa: CSVVRERDTEAFF
cdr3_nt: TGCAGCGTTGTAAGGGAGAGGGACACTGAAGCTTTCTTT

v_call: TRBV20-1
d_call: TRBD2
clone_size: .
j_call: TRBJ2-5
cdr3_aa: CSAMAGGETQYF
cdr3_nt: TGCAGTGCTATGGCGGGGGGGGAGACCCAGTACTTC

v_call: TRBV7-8
d_call: .
clone_size: many
j_call: TRBJ2-2
cdr3_aa: CASSPNFVVIRAHTGELFF
cdr3_nt: TGTGCCAGCAGCCCAAACTTCGTAGTGATTAGGGCGCACACCGGGGAGCTGTTTTTT

v_call: TRBV7-9
d_call: TRBD2
clone_size: .
j_call: TRBJ2-2
cdr3_aa: CASSPPGGPNTGELFF
cdr3_nt: TGTGCCAGCAGCCCGCCGGGAGGGCCGAACACCGGGGAGCTGTTTTTT

v_call: TRBV25-1
d_call: .
clone_size: many
j_call: TRBJ2-7
cdr3_aa: CASSDGTADEQYF
cdr3_nt: TGTGCCAGCAGTGATGGAACAGCCGACGAGCAGTACTTC

v_call: TRBV12-3/TRBV12-4
d_call: .
clone_size: few
j_call: TRBJ2-1
cdr3_aa: CASSARGATSYNEQFF
cdr3_nt: TGTGCCAGCAGCGCACGGGGGGCCACCTCCTACAATGAGCAGTTCTTC

v_call: TRBV6-4
d_call: TRBD1
clone_size: .
j_call: TRBJ2-1
cdr3_aa: CASSRDRGGHNEQFF
cdr3_nt: TGTGCCAGCAGTCGCGACAGGGGTGGCCACAATGAGCAGTTCTTC

v_call: TRBV6-2/TRBV6-3
d_call: .
clone_size: few
j_call: TRBJ2-6
cdr3_aa: CASSAPGRAGANVLTF
cdr3_nt: TGTGCCAGCAGTGCCCCAGGTCGGGCTGGGGCCAACGTCCTGACTTTC

v_call: TRBV20-1
d_call: .
clone_size: few
j_call: TRBJ1-5
cdr3_aa: CSARDQAQGSNQPQHF
cdr3_nt: TGCAGTGCTAGAGATCAGGCCCAGGGTAGCAATCAGCCCCAGCATTTT

v_call: TRBV15
d_call: .
clone_size: .
j_call: TRBJ1-2
cdr3_aa: CATSREDQGAGYTF
cdr3_nt: TGTGCCACCAGCAGAGAAGACCAGGGTGCGGGCTACACCTTC

v_call: TRBV20-1
d_call: .
clone_size: few
j_call: TRBJ1-6
cdr3_aa: CSARYVGSPLHF
cdr3_nt: TGCAGTGCTAGATACGTAGGTTCACCCCTCCACTTT

v_call: TRBV7-2
d_call: TRBD2
clone_size: few
j_call: TRBJ2-7
cdr3_aa: CASRADLAGGGEQYF
cdr3_nt: TGTGCCAGCAGGGCAGATTTAGCGGGGGGGGGCGAGCAGTACTTC

v_call: TRBV6-1
d_call: .
clone_size: many
j_call: TRBJ1-1
cdr3_aa: CATSPRRTSNTEAFF
cdr3_nt: TGTGCCACCTCACCTAGGCGGACTTCGAACACTGAAGCTTTCTTT

v_call: TRBV15
d_call: .
clone_size: few
j_call: TRBJ2-7
cdr3_aa: CATSRDVRGMSSYEQYF
cdr3_nt: TGTGCCACCAGCAGAGACGTCCGAGGGATGAGCTCCTACGAGCAGTACTTC

v_call: TRBV12-3/TRBV12-4
d_call: .
clone_size: many
j_call: TRBJ2-5
cdr3_aa: CASSLLSGRQETQYF
cdr3_nt: TGTGCCAGCAGTTTACTTTCGGGCCGGCAAGAGACCCAGTACTTC

v_call: TRBV6-1
d_call: .
clone_size: .
j_call: TRBJ2-1
cdr3_aa: CASRRGVLADEQFF
cdr3_nt: TGTGCCAGCAGGCGCGGGGTTCTGGCGGATGAGCAGTTCTTC

v_call: TRBV24-1
d_call: TRBD1
clone_size: many
j_call: TRBJ2-3
cdr3_aa: CATSDPGQGVTDTQYF
cdr3_nt: TGTGCCACCAGTGATCCGGGACAGGGGGTCACAGATACGCAGTATTTT

v_call: TRBV18
d_call: .
clone_size: few
j_call: TRBJ2-5
cdr3_aa: CASSPGRGGETQYF
cdr3_nt: TGTGCCAGCTCACCAGGCAGGGGGGGAGAGACCCAGTACTTC

v_call: TRBV6-5
d_call: .
clone_size: many
j_call: TRBJ1-1
cdr3_aa: CASSRANTEAFF
cdr3_nt: TGTGCCAGCAGCAGAGCGAACACTGAAGCTTTCTTT

v_call: TRBV11-3
d_call: TRBD1
clone_size: few
j_call: TRBJ2-3
cdr3_aa: CASSLRSGQGFTQYF
cdr3_nt: TGTGCCAGCAGCTTACGTTCCGGACAGGGGTTTACGCAGTATTTT

v_call: TRBV27
d_call: .
clone_size: once
j_call: TRBJ2-7
cdr3_aa: CASSLVPPGGYEQYF
cdr3_nt: TGTGCCAGCAGTTTAGTACCCCCCGGGGGCTACGAGCAGTACTTC

v_call: TRBV20-1
d_call: .
clone_size: few
j_call: TRBJ2-7
cdr3_aa: CSARDPTASYEQYF
cdr3_nt: TGCAGTGCTAGAGACCCGACAGCGTCCTACGAGCAGTACTTC

v_call: TRBV7-8
d_call: .
clone_size: many
j_call: TRBJ2-1
cdr3_aa: CASTRRRFYNEQFF
cdr3_nt: TGTGCCAGCACCCGTCGAAGGTTTTACAATGAGCAGTTCTTC

v_call: TRBV12-3/TRBV12-4
d_call: .
clone_size: .
j_call: TRBJ1-1
cdr3_aa: CASSQDSANTEAFF
cdr3_nt: TGTGCCAGCAGTCAAGACAGCGCGAACACTGAAGCTTTCTTT

v_call: TRBV9
d_call: TRBD1
clone_size: .
j_call: TRBJ2-7
cdr3_aa: CASSVGARRQGDEQYF
cdr3_nt: TGTGCCAGCAGCGTAGGGGCTAGGAGACAGGGTGACGAGCAGTACTTC

v_call: TRBV5-1
d_call: .
clone_size: .
j_call: TRBJ1-6
cdr3_aa: CASSIGPGSPLHF
cdr3_nt: TGCGCCAGCAGCATAGGACCAGGTTCACCCCTCCACTTT

v_call: TRBV5-1
d_call: .
clone_size: few
j_call: TRBJ2-1
cdr3_aa: CASSASYAGEQFF
cdr3_nt: TGCGCCAGCAGCGCGTCCTATGCTGGGGAGCAGTTCTTC

v_call: TRBV7-9
d_call: TRBD1
clone_size: many
j_call: TRBJ1-5
cdr3_aa: CASSGPTGDLPQHF
cdr3_nt: TGTGCCAGCAGCGGGCCGACAGGGGATCTGCCCCAGCATTTT

v_call: TRBV15
d_call: .
clone_size: .
j_call: TRBJ2-2
cdr3_aa: CATSRDSGWTGELFF
cdr3_nt: TGTGCCACCAGCAGAGATTCAGGGTGGACCGGGGAGCTGTTTTTT

v_call: TRBV5-1
d_call: .
clone_size: .
j_call: TRBJ2-1
cdr3_aa: CASSLYNANEQFF
cdr3_nt: TGCGCCAGCAGCCTTTACAACGCCAATGAGCAGTTCTTC

v_call: TRBV24-1
d_call: TRBD1
clone_size: many
j_call: TRBJ2-1
cdr3_aa: CATSDPDWTGSYNEQFF
cdr3_nt: TGTGCCACCAGTGATCCGGATTGGACAGGGTCCTACAATGAGCAGTTCTTC

v_call: TRBV7-2
d_call: .
clone_size: few
j_call: TRBJ1-2
cdr3_aa: CASSAPGVNYGYTF
cdr3_nt: TGTGCCAGCAGCGCCCCGGGAGTCAATTATGGCTACACCTTC

v_call: TRBV7-6
d_call: TRBD2
clone_size: few
j_call: TRBJ2-3
cdr3_aa: CASSLVSYGRGRLEDTQYF
cdr3_nt: TGTGCCAGCAGCTTAGTATCATACGGTCGCGGGAGGTTAGAAGATACGCAGTATTTT

v_call: TRBV9
d_call: .
clone_size: .
j_call: TRBJ2-7
cdr3_aa: CASSPEARGLGEQYF
cdr3_nt: TGTGCCAGCAGCCCAGAGGCCCGGGGCCTGGGGGAGCAGTACTTC

v_call: TRBV30
d_call: .
clone_size: few
j_call: TRBJ2-3
cdr3_aa: CAWRRNPADTQYF
cdr3_nt: TGTGCCTGGAGGAGAAACCCCGCAGATACGCAGTATTTT

v_call: TRBV7-2
d_call: .
clone_size: many
j_call: TRBJ1-2
cdr3_aa: CASSPGTGRGYTF
cdr3_nt: TGTGCCAGCAGCCCCGGGACCGGCCGTGGCTACACCTTC

v_call: TRBV7-9
d_call: .
clone_size: many
j_call: TRBJ2-5
cdr3_aa: CASSLARLTQETQYF
cdr3_nt: TGTGCCAGCAGCCTTGCAAGACTAACCCAAGAGACCCAGTACTTC

v_call: TRBV15
d_call: TRBD1
clone_size: .
j_call: TRBJ2-7
cdr3_aa: CATNQDRGPYEQYF
cdr3_nt: TGTGCCACCAACCAGGACAGGGGGCCCTACGAGCAGTACTTC

v_call: TRBV9
d_call: TRBD2
clone_size: few
j_call: TRBJ2-7
cdr3_aa: CASSVGEGGSDEQYF
cdr3_nt: TGTGCCAGCAGCGTAGGGGAGGGCGGGAGCGACGAGCAGTACTTC